This TCR beta chain was sequenced in a study of blood T cell repertoires in COVID-19. Overall study context: Some COVID-19 samples were acute and others convalescent; all came from the United States, Italy and Spain.

Assay: immunoSEQ multiplex PCR; the TCRdb copy retains only in-frame clones and omits some. The sample consists of around 200,000 clones, around 79% of them appearing once. Sequenced input: peripheral blood. The sequence was collected from a woman in her forties with COVID-19, enrolled during active disease.

CDR3 region: CASSLLQGSQPQHF. The DNA for the CDR3 is TGTGCCAGCAGCTTACTACAGGGGAGTCAGCCCCAGCATTTT. J is TRBJ1-5 and V is TRBV7-2; TRBD1 agrees at 7 bases. V lost 2 bases, J lost 6 bases, and 4 bases stayed unmatched. In germline, CDR1 is SGHTA, CDR2 FQGNSA. CDR3 size: 14 residues.